The 15 T cell receptor beta chains presented below share a single source sample, sequenced in a study of control samples from healthy donors and cancer patients. Assay used: immunoSEQ multiplex PCR; TCRdb lists only in-frame clones, some missing. The sample has about 140,000 clones, around nine tenths seen once. Sequencing used blood. These receptors originate from a young man in good health.

J is TRBJ2-3 and V is TRBV7-9; TRBD2 agrees at 13 bases. The V segment lost 0 bases and the J segment 3 bases; nucleotides outside the gene matches: 6. Germline V gives CDR1 SEHNR, CDR2 FQNEAQ (reference sequence). CDR3 length: 18 residues. CDR3 amino acids: CASSLALAGGLLTDTQYF. DNA of the CDR3: TGTGCCAGCAGCTTAGCACTAGCGGGAGGGCTGTTGACAGATACGCAGTATTTT.

This rearrangement joins TRBV7-9 to TRBJ2-7, with D perhaps matching TRBD1 or TRBD2 (7 bases each). CDR3 length equals 15 residues. Trimming removed 8 bases at V and 0 bases at J, with 17 bases between. Germline CDR1 is SEHNR and CDR2 is FQNEAQ (reference sequence). The CDR3 spells CASDQGGLNSYEQYF. The DNA of the CDR3 is TGTGCCAGCGATCAGGGGGGGTTGAACTCCTACGAGCAGTACTTC.

V usage is TRBV9 and J usage is TRBJ1-4; a weak D match, TRBD1 (6 bases). CDR1 is SGDLS, CDR2 YYNGEE, per germline. V was pared by 3 bases and J by 8 bases, with 17 bases between. The CDR3 totals 15 residues. This CDR3 is CASSATQGIGEKLFF. CDR3 coding DNA: TGTGCCAGCAGCGCTACTCAGGGGATCGGGGAAAAACTGTTTTTT.

The rearrangement links TRBV6-5 to TRBJ1-5, with 7 bases fitting TRBD1. CDR3 length: 14 amino acids. V was pared by 8 bases and J by 9 bases, with 13 bases of the junction left unmatched. Germline V gives CDR1 MNHEY, CDR2 SVGAGI. CDR3 nucleotide sequence: TGTGCCAGCGTGGGAGGACAGGAGACTGGGCCCCAGCATTTT. It is translated as CASVGGQETGPQHF.

This chain connects TRBV2 to TRBJ2-1; D is unclear. With 9 bases removed from V and 4 bases from J, the gap between germline ends came to 13 bases. Per the germline V gene, CDR1 is SNHLY and CDR2 is FYNNEI. This CDR3 spans 13 amino acids. The CDR3 region has the DNA TGTGCCAGTACCACGTACCTTTACAATGAGCAGTTCTTC. Translating gives CASTTYLYNEQFF.

DNA of the CDR3: TGTGCCAGCAGCTTAGGCCAGGCCACCTACGAGCAGTACTTC. Translating gives CASSLGQATYEQYF. V and J are TRBV7-9 and TRBJ2-7; D remains ambiguous. This CDR3 spans 14 amino acids. V was clipped by 1 base and J by 2 bases, with 9 bases between them. Germline loops: CDR1 SEHNR, CDR2 FQNEAQ (reference sequence).

J is TRBJ1-6 and V is TRBV3-1 (or the pseudogene TRBV3-2); perhaps TRBD1 as D (6 bases). Trimming removed 0 bases at V and 10 bases at J, with 10 bases between. CDR1 and CDR2 from the germline V gene are LGHDT and YNNKEL (reference sequence). The CDR3 is made up of 14 amino acids. CDR3 residues: CASSQETGGSPLHF. In nucleotides, the CDR3 is TGTGCCAGCAGCCAAGAGACAGGCGGCTCACCCCTCCACTTT.

This rearrangement joins TRBV28 to TRBJ2-1; tentatively, D is TRBD2 (6 bases). Germline V gives CDR1 MDHEN, CDR2 SYDVKM. The CDR3 length is 14 residues. The V end lost 6 bases, the J end lost 9 bases, and 18 bases lay between the germline ends. Written as DNA, the CDR3 is TGTGCCAGCAGCCACCCCCGGGAGCCCCGTGAGCAGTTCTTC. It translates to CASSHPREPREQFF.

J is TRBJ2-1 and V is TRBV30; TRBD2 aligns across 8 bases. The CDR3 totals 17 residues. V was pared by 5 bases and J by 5 bases, with 17 bases of the junction left unmatched. CDR1 and CDR2 (germline): GTSNPN, SVGIG (reference sequence). The CDR3 bases are TGTGCCTGGTTCAGATCGGGAGGGGGGGCGCGGAACAATGAGCAGTTCTTC. This encodes CAWFRSGGGARNNEQFF.

The chain employs TRBV11-3 and TRBJ2-1; the D gene could be TRBD1 or TRBD2 (5 bases each). This CDR3 has 17 amino acids. V lost 5 bases and J lost 9, with 26 bases in between. CDR1 and CDR2 (germline): SGHNT, YENEEA. The CDR3: CASSQTPGTPGQGEQFF. The CDR3, as DNA: TGTGCCAGCAGCCAAACCCCCGGGACCCCGGGGCAGGGTGAGCAGTTCTTC.

The genes are TRBV9 and TRBJ2-7, with TRBD2 matching 9 bases. V lost 3 bases and J lost 5; bases outside the gene matches: 9. CDR1 and CDR2 (germline): SGDLS, YYNGEE. CDR3 size: 15 residues. CDR3 nucleotide sequence: TGTGCCAGCAGCGCCGGAGCGGGAGGCCTCAACGAGCAGTACTTC. This encodes CASSAGAGGLNEQYF.

The genes are TRBV7-2 and TRBJ2-1; maybe TRBD2 (5 bases). CDR1 is SGHTA, CDR2 FQGNSA, per germline. Trimming took 5 bases from V and 6 from J, leaving 8 bases between them. The length of the CDR3 is 12 residues. Here the CDR3 DNA reads TGTGCCAGCAGCCGTACTAGCAATGAGCAGTTCTTC. This encodes CASSRTSNEQFF.

The chain has TRBV30 and TRBJ1-2; 8 bases map to TRBD1. The CDR3 runs 14 residues. V trimming: 4 bases; J trimming: 4 bases; junction bases outside the gene matches: 8. Per germline, CDR1 GTSNPN and CDR2 SVGIG (reference sequence). CDR3 bases: TGTGCCTGGATGGGGGGACAGGTGGGCTATGGCTACACCTTC. Its translation: CAWMGGQVGYGYTF.

There are a few counts of this clone. The chain joins TRBV6-5 to TRBJ1-2, with TRBD1 as a possible D gene (6 bases). Germline lookup yields CDR1 MNHEY and CDR2 SVGAGI. V was pared by 5 bases and J by 4 bases, with 14 bases between. This CDR3 region has 14 residues. CDR3 nucleotide sequence: TGTGCCAGCAGTAAGGCAGGGGATAGCTATGGCTACACCTTC. Its protein product is CASSKAGDSYGYTF.

This chain uses TRBV6-5 with TRBJ2-2, with D perhaps being TRBD1 or TRBD2 (6 bases each). The V end lost 7 bases, the J end lost 4 bases, and 10 bases lay between the germline ends. CDR3 length: 13 residues. Germline assignment: CDR1 MNHEY and CDR2 SVGAGI. CDR3 sequence reads: CASKEGGTGELFF. The CDR3 DNA is TGTGCCAGCAAGGAGGGGGGCACCGGGGAGCTGTTTTTT.